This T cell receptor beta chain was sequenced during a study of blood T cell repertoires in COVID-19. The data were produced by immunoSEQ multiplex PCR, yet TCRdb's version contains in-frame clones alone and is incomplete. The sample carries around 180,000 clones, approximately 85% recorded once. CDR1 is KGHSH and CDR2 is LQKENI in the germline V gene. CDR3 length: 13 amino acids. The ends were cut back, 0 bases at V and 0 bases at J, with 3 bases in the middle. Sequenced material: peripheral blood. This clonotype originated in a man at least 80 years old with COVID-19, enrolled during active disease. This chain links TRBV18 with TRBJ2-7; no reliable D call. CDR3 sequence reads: CASSPPSSYEQYF. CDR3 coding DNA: TGTGCCAGCTCACCACCCAGCTCCTACGAGCAGTACTTC.